These 21 T cell receptor beta chains originate from one sample sequenced in a study of vaccination effects on CD4 cells after COVID-19. The culture ran for 10 days, and then CD4+ T cells were isolated. No antigens are known for them. TCRdb's table, derived via immunoSEQ multiplex PCR, lists solely in-frame clones and lacks some. The sample includes 45,000 to 50,000 clones, about 70% of them seen just once. This specimen was CD4+ T cells from PBMCs cultured without peptide, taken before COVID-19 vaccination. The source is a human donor who had a prior SARS-CoV-2 infection.

The V call is TRBV5-1, the J call TRBJ2-2; D is ambiguous. CDR3 length: 14 residues. Germline CDR1 is SGHRS and CDR2 is YFSETQ. V shed 4 bases and J shed 4 bases, with 11 bases lying between them. CDR3 in amino acids: CASSLLGGTGELFF. CDR3 nucleotide sequence: TGCGCCAGCAGCCTCCTAGGTGGCACCGGGGAGCTGTTTTTT.

The V and J genes are TRBV27 and TRBJ1-2, with 7 bases that match TRBD1. V dropped 7 bases and J dropped 4; count of bases not matched to a gene: 3. Germline-derived CDR1 and CDR2 are MNHEY and SMNVEV (reference sequence). The CDR3 contains 12 residues. The DNA for the CDR3 is TGTGCCAGCAAAGGGGACAGCTATGGCTACACCTTC. As protein: CASKGDSYGYTF.

This clone appeared once. The J gene is TRBJ2-7, the V gene TRBV13; TRBD1 matches 7 bases. Unmatched junction bases numbered 6, after V lost 5 bases and J lost 2 bases. The CDR3 has 14 amino acids. Looked up from germline, CDR1 is PRHDT and CDR2 is FYEKMQ (reference sequence). This chain's CDR3 is CASSVGQRAYEQYF. The CDR3 DNA reads TGTGCCAGCAGCGTGGGACAGCGCGCCTACGAGCAGTACTTC.

The chain recombines TRBV5-1 with TRBJ2-3, with 10 bases matching TRBD2. Germline CDR1 SGHRS, CDR2 YFSETQ. The ends lost 4 bases at V and 5 bases at J; junction bases unmatched: 7. CDR3 length: 15 residues. CDR3 nucleotides: TGCGCCAGCAGCGACGAGCGGGGGGGCGGAGATACGCAGTATTTT. The encoded protein is CASSDERGGGDTQYF. Using reference TRBV5-1 and TRBJ2-3 for the parts outside the CDR3, the full variable domain is KAGVTQTPRYLIKTRGQQVTLSCSPISGHRSVSWYQQTPGQGLQFLFEYFSETQRNKGNFPGRFSGRQFSNSRSEMNVSTLELGDSALYLCASSDERGGGDTQYFGPGTRLTVL.

The J gene is TRBJ2-5, the V gene TRBV7-9, with 8 bases matching TRBD2. Losses at the gene ends were 5 bases for V and 1 base for J; bases not matched to a gene: 18. The CDR3 is 19 residues long. Germline V lookup: CDR1 SEHNR, CDR2 FQNEAQ (reference sequence). This CDR3 is CASSPRPAGASKSQETQYF. DNA of the CDR3: TGTGCCAGCAGCCCCCGCCCAGCGGGGGCCTCTAAAAGCCAAGAGACCCAGTACTTC.

This clone was detected only a few times. The chain links TRBV6-4 to TRBJ1-1; D gene ambiguous. CDR3 length equals 14 residues. V lost 6 bases and J lost 1, with 12 bases in between. Germline V lookup: CDR1 MRHNA, CDR2 SNTAGT. CDR3 loop: CASRDLSRNTEAFF. CDR3 nucleotide sequence: TGTGCCAGCAGGGACCTGTCGCGGAACACTGAAGCTTTCTTT.

The CDR3 DNA reads as TGTGCCAGCAGCCCCACTAGCGGGAGTAAGGAGACCCAGTACTTC. Its translation is CASSPTSGSKETQYF. The gene calls are TRBV5-4 and TRBJ2-5; TRBD2 agrees at 11 bases. Germline V CDR1 and CDR2: SGHNT, YYREEE (reference sequence). This CDR3 spans 15 amino acids. V trimming: 4 bases; J trimming: 5 bases; junction bases outside the gene matches: 7.

This chain links TRBV14 with TRBJ1-6, with 7 bases matching TRBD1. CDR1 is SGHDN, CDR2 FVKESK, per germline. CDR3 length: 14 residues. V was pared by 4 bases and J by 10 bases, with 7 bases of the junction left unmatched. The CDR3 reads CASSRTGPTSPLHF. Here the CDR3 DNA reads TGTGCCAGCAGCCGGACAGGCCCTACCTCACCCCTCCACTTT.

J is TRBJ2-1 and V is TRBV11-2; D uncertain. The V gene lost 3 bases and the J gene lost 4 bases, with 4 bases spanning the gap. The germline gives CDR1 SGHAT, CDR2 FQNNGV. The CDR3 sequence is 12 residues long. In nucleotides, the CDR3 is TGTGCCAGCAGCTTTAGTTACAATGAGCAGTTCTTC. The encoded protein is CASSFSYNEQFF.

The V and J genes are TRBV28 and TRBJ2-7; TRBD2 matches at 7 bases. V gave up 7 bases and J gave up 5 bases; unmatched junction bases: 11. The CDR3 has 14 amino acids. Germline assignment: CDR1 MDHEN and CDR2 SYDVKM. This chain's CDR3 is CASKGGSIRNEQYF. CDR3 DNA: TGTGCCAGCAAAGGCGGGAGTATCAGGAACGAGCAGTACTTC.

The chain employs TRBV4-1 and TRBJ2-3; 11 nucleotides line up with TRBD2. The junction had 14 bases not matched to a gene; V was cut back by 0 bases and J by 3 bases. Germline values: CDR1 MGHRA, CDR2 YSYEKL. The CDR3 extends over 20 amino acids. The CDR3 DNA sequence: TGCGCCAGCAGCCAAGATTATTCTTCGACTAGCGGGATGGTAACAGATACGCAGTATTTT. Protein: CASSQDYSSTSGMVTDTQYF.

V is TRBV11-2 and J is TRBJ1-5, with D uncertain. From germline, CDR1 is SGHAT and CDR2 FQNNGV. V was pared by 0 bases and J by 5 bases, with 5 bases between. The CDR3 is made up of 13 amino acids. In DNA, the CDR3 is TGTGCCAGCAGCTTAGATCGCTATCAGCCCCAGCATTTT. As protein: CASSLDRYQPQHF.

A few counts support this clone. The chain employs TRBV3-1 (or the pseudogene TRBV3-2) and TRBJ1-5; no clear D gene. With 0 bases removed from V and 6 bases from J, the gap between germline ends came to 36 bases. The V gene's germline CDR1 is LGHDT and CDR2 YNNKEL (reference sequence). There are 23 residues in the CDR3. In nucleotides, the CDR3 is TGTGCCAGCAGCCAAGATGTGCACAAATGGGTCCAACTGACCCCAAGGCAGAGTCAGCCCCAGCATTTT. Translation: CASSQDVHKWVQLTPRQSQPQHF.

The rearrangement uses TRBV6-5 and TRBJ1-1; TRBD1 aligns across 9 bases. With V trimmed by 6 bases and J by 4 bases, 9 bases remained unmatched. The CDR3 spans 15 residues. Per germline, CDR1 MNHEY and CDR2 SVGAGI. CDR3 coding DNA: TGTGCCAGCAGAGAGGGACAGGGTAGTTTCACTGAAGCTTTCTTT. Protein: CASREGQGSFTEAFF.

The table lists this clone with a few counts. The J gene is TRBJ2-7, the V gene TRBV11-3; D remains unclear. Trimming shortened V by 3 bases and J by 4 bases, and 16 bases separated the two germline ends. The CDR3 runs to 15 residues. Germline CDR1 SGHNT, CDR2 YENEEA. CDR3 in amino acids: CASSFLVIPEYEQYF. CDR3 in DNA: TGTGCCAGCAGCTTCCTCGTCATCCCGGAGTACGAGCAGTACTTC.

CDR3 coding DNA: TGTGCCAGCAGCTTAAGGGGGACCACAGATACGCAGTATTTT. This translates into CASSLRGTTDTQYF. This chain connects TRBV7-2 to TRBJ2-3; possible D gene TRBD1, 6 bases. The CDR3 is 14 amino acids. V was shortened by 2 bases and J by 2 bases, with 8 bases between the two germline ends. The V gene's germline CDR1 is SGHTA and CDR2 FQGNSA.

This chain connects TRBV21-1 to TRBJ1-2; the table's D call, TRBD1, was not checked against the DNA. TRBV21-1 counts as a pseudogene. The CDR3 covers 18 residues. For the CDR3, the DNA is TGTGCCAGCAGCAGAAACGCAAACAGGGGGCGGGGGGAATATGGCTACACCTTC. This translates into CASSRNANRGRGEYGYTF.

The CDR3 region is CASSRGQFPNEQYF. The CDR3 DNA follows: TGTGCCAGCAGCCGCGGGCAGTTCCCTAACGAGCAGTACTTC. This chain connects TRBV7-2 to TRBJ2-7, with a possible D match to TRBD2 (5 bases). The germline V and J ends were trimmed by 5 bases and 5 bases, with 16 bases remaining between them. This CDR3 comprises 14 residues. Germline-derived CDR1 and CDR2 are SGHTA and FQGNSA.

This chain's CDR3 is CATSDLPGHTDTQYF. The CDR3 nucleotides read TGTGCCACCAGTGATTTACCGGGGCACACAGATACGCAGTATTTT. V is TRBV24-1 and J is TRBJ2-3; D is tentatively TRBD1 or TRBD2 (5 bases each). The CDR3 has 15 amino acids. V shed 1 base and J shed 2 bases, with 9 bases lying between them. Germline values: CDR1 KGHDR, CDR2 SFDVKD.

The table lists this clone with a few counts. The genes are TRBV15 and TRBJ1-6, with D possibly TRBD1 on 6 matching bases. The V gene's germline CDR1 is LNHNV and CDR2 YYDKDF (reference sequence). V was clipped by 9 bases and J by 8 bases, with 14 bases between them. CDR3 length equals 13 residues. The DNA for the CDR3 is TGTGCCACTCGGACAGACGAGTATTCACCCCTCCACTTT. Its protein is CATRTDEYSPLHF.

The chain is built from TRBV6-5 and TRBJ1-5; 7 bases align to TRBD1. The CDR3 runs 14 residues. Germline values: CDR1 MNHEY, CDR2 SVGAGI. The V segment lost 6 bases and the J segment 6 bases; nucleotides outside the gene matches: 8. CDR3 region: CASSGNRGGQPQHF. CDR3 DNA: TGTGCCAGCAGCGGAAACAGGGGAGGTCAGCCCCAGCATTTT.